This TCR beta chain was identified in a study of metastatic and nonmetastatic thyroid tumors. Study background: Repertoires from blood and tumor or nodule tissue of malignant and benign thyroid patients were compared.

Points on this clone: Its antigen is not known.

How the authors handled the data: The distant-metastasis classifier for papillary thyroid cancer was built from CDR3 differences across clinicopathological groups. TCRdb re-called the PCR reads with MiXCR. The V and J calls here are based on TCRdb, not the publication. The sample carries 30,000 to 35,000 clones, 35% to 45% recorded once. Study results and caveats: Across blood and tumor, TCR beta diversity in malignant thyroid tumors was reportedly significantly higher than in benign nodules.

Among the patients, none had received any treatment before thyroid surgery. Specimen: tumor tissue. The origin of this receptor is a female donor with papillary thyroid cancer or a benign thyroid nodule (not recorded which). Some clones in this sample may be carry-over from other donors' samples.

The CDR3 sequence is CASSQDFLAGSTDTQYF. In nucleotides, the CDR3 is TGCGCCAGCAGCCAAGATTTTCTGGCAGGGAGCACAGATACGCAGTATTTT. V and J are TRBV4-3 and TRBJ2-3, with D perhaps TRBD1 (5 bases). This CDR3 has 17 amino acids. V was trimmed by 0 bases and J by 0 bases, leaving 13 bases between them. Germline V gene data show CDR1 as LGHNA and CDR2 as YSLEER.